These 19 T cell receptor beta chains came from one sample sequenced in a study of OX40 agonist ivuxolimab in advanced cancers. Assay used: immunoSEQ multiplex PCR; TCRdb lists only in-frame clones, some missing. The data show roughly 29,000 clones, with just over 90% seen just once and just under 9.5% held by the top ten. Sequencing was performed on CD4+ or CD8+ T cells sorted from blood, taken in a trial of the OX40 agonist ivuxolimab. These TCRs come from an adult with an advanced solid tumor such as melanoma, head and neck, liver or kidney cancer.

V is TRBV2 and J is TRBJ2-3; D is ambiguous. Trimming left V 6 bases short and J 4 bases short, with 8 bases between. The germline V gene encodes CDR1 SNHLY and CDR2 FYNNEI. This CDR3 comprises 12 residues. CDR3 sequence: CASRDLPDTQYF. In DNA form, the CDR3 reads TGTGCCAGCAGGGACCTCCCAGATACGCAGTATTTT.

This clone was detected once. This chain links TRBV9 with TRBJ1-3; the D is unclear. Germline V CDR1 and CDR2: SGDLS, YYNGEE. There are 17 residues in the CDR3. The V and J ends lost 5 bases and 2 bases respectively, with 20 bases between them. The CDR3: CASRDPMGLSTGNTIYF. The CDR3 bases are TGTGCCAGCAGGGACCCAATGGGTTTGAGCACTGGAAACACCATATATTTT.

This sequence joins TRBV27 and TRBJ2-7; 8 bases agree with TRBD1. This CDR3 has 16 amino acids. Trimming took 2 bases from V and 6 from J; bases not matched to a gene: 12. Germline CDR1 MNHEY, CDR2 SMNVEV (reference sequence). The CDR3 sequence: CASSLARVQGVGEQYF. The CDR3 region has the DNA TGTGCCAGCAGTTTAGCCAGAGTACAGGGGGTGGGCGAGCAGTACTTC.

This rearrangement joins TRBV7-9 to TRBJ1-1, with 8 bases identical to TRBD1. V was clipped by 2 bases and J by 7 bases; unmatched bases: 15. Germline loops: CDR1 SEHNR, CDR2 FQNEAQ (reference sequence). The CDR3 covers 17 residues. Here the CDR3 DNA reads TGTGCCAGCAGCTTAAGGCCCCTTGCGGACAGGGATAGTGAAGCTTTCTTT. Translating it yields CASSLRPLADRDSEAFF.

The rearrangement links TRBV19 to TRBJ2-4, with 9 bases aligning to TRBD1. Per germline, CDR1 LNHDA and CDR2 SQIVND (reference sequence). J gave up 8 bases and V 3 bases, and 8 bases lay outside the gene matches. The CDR3 totals 15 residues. The CDR3 region has the DNA TGTGCCAGTAGTATTTCCCCGGGACAGGGATACATTCAGTACTTC. This codes for CASSISPGQGYIQYF.

This chain joins TRBV28 and TRBJ1-1, with a tentative D call TRBD1 (5 bases). The germline V gene has CDR1 MDHEN and CDR2 SYDVKM. The CDR3 runs to 18 residues. Trimming removed 3 bases from V and 3 bases from J, with 23 bases in between. The CDR3 sequence is CASSLRMGRDPRDTEAFF. The CDR3 DNA sequence: TGTGCCAGCAGTTTGAGGATGGGCAGGGATCCCAGGGACACTGAAGCTTTCTTT. Full variable domain (rest looked up from reference TRBV28 and TRBJ1-1): DVKVTQSSRYLVKRTGEKVFLECVQDMDHENMFWYRQDPGLGLRLIYFSYDVKMKEKGDIPEGYSVSREKKERFSLILESASTNQTSMYLCASSLRMGRDPRDTEAFFGQGTRLTVV.

V usage is TRBV5-6 and J usage is TRBJ2-5; 8 positions match TRBD1. This CDR3 spans 13 amino acids. The J segment lost 5 bases and the V segment lost 4 bases, leaving 4 bases of the junction unmatched. Germline V lookup: CDR1 SGHDT, CDR2 YYEEEE. CDR3 bases: TGTGCCAGCAGCAGGACAGGGTGGGAGACCCAGTACTTC. Amino acids: CASSRTGWETQYF.

The chain combines TRBV30 with TRBJ2-5; tentative D call: TRBD2 (5 bases). This CDR3 spans 15 amino acids. The germline V gene has CDR1 GTSNPN and CDR2 SVGIG (reference sequence). Trimming shortened V by 4 bases and J by 5 bases, and 20 bases separated the two germline ends. Here the CDR3 reads CAWKSGVGFRETQYF. CDR3 sequence (DNA): TGTGCCTGGAAAAGCGGAGTTGGATTTAGGGAGACCCAGTACTTC.

The J gene is TRBJ1-5, the V gene TRBV27; tentative D call: TRBD1 (6 bases). The germline gives CDR1 MNHEY, CDR2 SMNVEV (reference sequence). The ends were cut back, 2 bases at V and 8 bases at J, with 13 bases in the middle. This CDR3 is 14 amino acids long. This CDR3 reads CASSLTGGLEPQHF. CDR3 nucleotide sequence: TGTGCCAGCAGTTTAACCGGGGGCCTCGAGCCCCAGCATTTT.

This clone was detected once. The chain has TRBV20-1 and TRBJ1-2; D is unclear. Trimming pared 3 bases from V and 8 bases from J, leaving 7 bases between. Germline CDR1 is DFQATT and CDR2 is SNEGSKA (reference sequence). The CDR3 sequence is 10 residues long. The CDR3 bases are TGCAGTGCTAGTCCCTCGGGCTACACCTTC. Protein product: CSASPSGYTF.

V and J are TRBV10-3 and TRBJ1-1, with 8 positions matching TRBD1. The V gene end was trimmed by 6 bases and the J gene end by 4 bases; junction bases not matched to a gene: 10. The length of the CDR3 is 15 residues. Germline V gene data show CDR1 as ENHRY and CDR2 as SYGVKD. This chain's CDR3 is CAISKDREGSTEAFF. Written as DNA, the CDR3 is TGTGCCATCAGCAAGGACAGGGAGGGTAGCACTGAAGCTTTCTTT.

V gene TRBV7-8 combines with J gene TRBJ2-7; D tentatively fits TRBD1 or TRBD2 (5 bases each). Trimming shortened V by 5 bases and J by 6 bases, and 17 bases separated the two germline ends. Germline V gene sequence: CDR1 SGHVS, CDR2 FQNEAQ. The CDR3 spans 14 residues. The CDR3 DNA reads TGTGCCAGCAGCCCTCCACCGCCGGGACGCGAGCAGTACTTC. Its translation: CASSPPPPGREQYF.

The V call is TRBV6-5, the J call TRBJ2-1, with no clear D. CDR1 MNHEY and CDR2 SVGAGI come from the germline V gene. The CDR3 spans 11 residues. Trimming took 1 base from V and 8 from J, leaving 3 bases between them. This CDR3 is CASSYFDEQFF. The CDR3 DNA sequence: TGTGCCAGCAGTTACTTCGATGAGCAGTTCTTC.

The CDR3 protein is CASSMTGHYEQYF. Written as DNA, the CDR3 is TGTGCCAGTAGTATGACGGGGCACTACGAGCAGTACTTC. The V and J genes are TRBV19 and TRBJ2-7; the D call may be TRBD1 or TRBD2 (5 bases each). V lost 3 bases and J 3 bases, leaving 9 bases between the germline ends. Germline V CDR1 and CDR2: LNHDA, SQIVND (reference sequence). This CDR3 is built from 13 residues.

The chain couples TRBV5-1 to TRBJ1-1, with D unresolved. The germline V and J ends were trimmed by 0 bases and 5 bases, with 2 bases remaining between them. CDR3 length equals 11 residues. Germline-derived CDR1 and CDR2 are SGHRS and YFSETQ. The CDR3: CASSLGTEAFF. DNA of the CDR3: TGCGCCAGCAGCTTGGGGACTGAAGCTTTCTTT.

V and J are TRBV27 and TRBJ2-1; the match to TRBD1 covers 7 bases. CDR1 is MNHEY, CDR2 SMNVEV, per germline (reference sequence). The ends lost 7 bases at V and 0 bases at J; junction bases unmatched: 6. The CDR3 runs to 15 residues. Here the CDR3 reads CASNKGASSYNEQFF. As DNA, the CDR3 is TGTGCCAGCAACAAGGGGGCAAGCTCCTACAATGAGCAGTTCTTC.

The chain combines TRBV7-9 with TRBJ2-1; the match to TRBD1 covers 9 bases. The junction had 14 bases not matched to a gene; V was cut back by 5 bases and J by 0 bases. Germline lookup yields CDR1 SEHNR and CDR2 FQNEAQ (reference sequence). There are 19 residues in the CDR3. The CDR3 DNA follows: TGTGCCAGCAGCGCGCCGGGACAGGGACAAGGGAGCTCCTACAATGAGCAGTTCTTC. Amino acids: CASSAPGQGQGSSYNEQFF. The whole variable domain, filled in from reference TRBV7-9 and TRBJ2-1, reads DTGVSQNPRHKITKRGQNVTFRCDPISEHNRLYWYRQTLGQGPEFLTYFQNEAQLEKSRLLSDRFSAERPKGSFSTLEIQRTEQGDSAMYLCASSAPGQGQGSSYNEQFFGPGTRLTVL.

The chain recombines TRBV27 with TRBJ2-5, with TRBD2 as a possible D gene (6 bases). Germline V gene data show CDR1 as MNHEY and CDR2 as SMNVEV (reference sequence). The CDR3 loop spans 14 amino acids. Trimming removed 3 bases at V and 0 bases at J, with 8 bases between. CDR3 DNA: TGTGCCAGCAGTTTGACTAGGAACCAAGAGACCCAGTACTTC. Protein product: CASSLTRNQETQYF.

DNA of the CDR3: TGCGCCAGCAGCCCCGGGACGGCCTCTGGAAACACCATATATTTT. Residues: CASSPGTASGNTIYF. The genes are TRBV5-1 and TRBJ1-3, with D possibly TRBD1 on 5 matching bases. Trimming cost V 4 bases and J 0 bases, with 11 bases left between them. The germline gives CDR1 SGHRS, CDR2 YFSETQ. This CDR3 is 15 amino acids long.